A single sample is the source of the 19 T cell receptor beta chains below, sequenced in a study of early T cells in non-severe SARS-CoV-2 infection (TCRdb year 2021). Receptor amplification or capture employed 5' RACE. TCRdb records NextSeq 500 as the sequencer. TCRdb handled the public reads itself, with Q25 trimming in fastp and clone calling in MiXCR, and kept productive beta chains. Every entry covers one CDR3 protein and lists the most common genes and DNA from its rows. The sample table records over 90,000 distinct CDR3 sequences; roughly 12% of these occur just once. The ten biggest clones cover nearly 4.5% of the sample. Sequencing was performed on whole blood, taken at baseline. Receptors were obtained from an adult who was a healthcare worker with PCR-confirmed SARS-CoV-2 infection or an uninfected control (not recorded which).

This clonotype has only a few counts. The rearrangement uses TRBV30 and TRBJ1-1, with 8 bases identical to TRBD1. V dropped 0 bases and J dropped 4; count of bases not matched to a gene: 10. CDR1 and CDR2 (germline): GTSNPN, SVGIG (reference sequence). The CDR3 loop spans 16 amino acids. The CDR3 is CAWSVGKPGGITEAFF. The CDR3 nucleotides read TGTGCCTGGAGTGTGGGTAAACCAGGGGGCATCACTGAAGCTTTCTTT.

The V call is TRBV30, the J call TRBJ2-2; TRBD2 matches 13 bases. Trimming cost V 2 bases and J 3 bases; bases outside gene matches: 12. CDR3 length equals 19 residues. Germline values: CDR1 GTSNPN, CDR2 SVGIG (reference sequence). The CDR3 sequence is CAWSIRTSGRRTDTGELFF. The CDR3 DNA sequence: TGTGCCTGGAGTATTCGGACTAGCGGGAGAAGGACGGACACCGGGGAGCTGTTTTTT.

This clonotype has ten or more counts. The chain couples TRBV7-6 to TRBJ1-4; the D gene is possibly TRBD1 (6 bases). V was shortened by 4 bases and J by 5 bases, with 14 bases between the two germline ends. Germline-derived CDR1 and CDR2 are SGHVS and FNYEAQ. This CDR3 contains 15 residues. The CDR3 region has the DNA TGTGCCAGCAGCTCGACCCCGGACAGAAATGAAAAACTGTTTTTT. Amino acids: CASSSTPDRNEKLFF.

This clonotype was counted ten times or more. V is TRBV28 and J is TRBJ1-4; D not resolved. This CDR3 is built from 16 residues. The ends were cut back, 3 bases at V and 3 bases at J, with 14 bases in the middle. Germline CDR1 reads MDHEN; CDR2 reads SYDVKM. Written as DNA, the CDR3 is TGTGCCAGCAGTTTCGCCGGGCGTGCAGCTAATGAAAAACTGTTTTTT. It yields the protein CASSFAGRAANEKLFF.

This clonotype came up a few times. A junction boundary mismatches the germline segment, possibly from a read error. This CDR3 reads CASSLSGNTIYF. The CDR3, as DNA: TGTGCCAGCAGTTTGTCTGGGAACACCATATATTTT. This rearrangement joins TRBV12-3 or TRBV12-4 to TRBJ1-3; D is unclear. The CDR3 consists of 12 residues.

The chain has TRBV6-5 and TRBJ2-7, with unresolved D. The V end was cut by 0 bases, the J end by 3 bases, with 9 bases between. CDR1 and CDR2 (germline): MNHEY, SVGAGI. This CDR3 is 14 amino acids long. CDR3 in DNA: TGTGCCAGCAGTTACTCGGACGTAGACTACGAGCAGTACTTC. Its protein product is CASSYSDVDYEQYF.

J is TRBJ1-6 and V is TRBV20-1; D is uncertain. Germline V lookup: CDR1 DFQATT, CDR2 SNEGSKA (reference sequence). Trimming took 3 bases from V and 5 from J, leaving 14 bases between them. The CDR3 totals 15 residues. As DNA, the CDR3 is TGCAGTGCTAGGGTTTTTCAAGGAAATAATTCACCCCTCCACTTT. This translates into CSARVFQGNNSPLHF.

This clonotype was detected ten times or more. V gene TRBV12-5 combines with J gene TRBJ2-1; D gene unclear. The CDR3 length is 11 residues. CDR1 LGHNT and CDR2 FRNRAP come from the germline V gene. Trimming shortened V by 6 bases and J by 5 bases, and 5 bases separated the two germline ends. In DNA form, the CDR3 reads TGTGCTAGTGGCCGGAACAATGAGCAGTTCTTC. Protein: CASGRNNEQFF. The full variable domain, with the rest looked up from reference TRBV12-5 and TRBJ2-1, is DARVTQTPRHKVTEMGQEVTMRCQPILGHNTVFWYRQTMMQGLELLAYFRNRAPLDDSGMPKDRFSAEMPDATLATLKIQPSEPRDSAVYFCASGRNNEQFFGPGTRLTVL.

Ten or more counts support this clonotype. The CDR3 nucleotides read TGCAGCGTGGCACCGGGACTAGCGGGGCCGAACTACAATGAGCAGTTCTTC. Its translation: CSVAPGLAGPNYNEQFF. V is TRBV29-1 and J is TRBJ2-1; TRBD2 aligns across 13 bases. The CDR3 runs 17 residues. The V and J ends lost 6 bases and 3 bases, in that order; junction bases with no gene match: 11. CDR1 is SQVTM, CDR2 ANQGSEA, per germline.

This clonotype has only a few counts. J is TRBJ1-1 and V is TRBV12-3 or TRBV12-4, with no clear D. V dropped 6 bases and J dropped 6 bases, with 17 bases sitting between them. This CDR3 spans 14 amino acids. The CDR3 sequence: CASRLDPADPEAFF. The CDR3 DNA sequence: TGTGCCAGCAGACTCGACCCCGCCGATCCTGAAGCTTTCTTT.

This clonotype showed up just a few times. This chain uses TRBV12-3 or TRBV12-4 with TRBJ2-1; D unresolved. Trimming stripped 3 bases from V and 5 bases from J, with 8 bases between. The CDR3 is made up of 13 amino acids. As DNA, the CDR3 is TGTGCCAGCAGTTTTTCCCTGAACAATGAGCAGTTCTTC. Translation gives CASSFSLNNEQFF.

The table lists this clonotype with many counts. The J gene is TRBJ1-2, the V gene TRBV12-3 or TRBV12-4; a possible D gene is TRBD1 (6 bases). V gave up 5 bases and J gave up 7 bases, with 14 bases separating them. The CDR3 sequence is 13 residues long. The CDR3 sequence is CASSQDSSGGYTF. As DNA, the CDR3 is TGTGCCAGCAGTCAGGACAGTTCCGGTGGCTACACCTTC.

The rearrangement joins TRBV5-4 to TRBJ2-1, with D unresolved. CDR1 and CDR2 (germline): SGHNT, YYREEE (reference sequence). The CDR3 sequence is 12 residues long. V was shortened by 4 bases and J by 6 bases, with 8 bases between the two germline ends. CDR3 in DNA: TGTGCCAGCAGCCAGTCGAGCAATGAGCAGTTCTTC. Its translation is CASSQSSNEQFF.

The CDR3 region is CSATRGAGTQETQYF. The CDR3, as DNA: TGCAGTGCCACCCGGGGGGCTGGTACACAAGAGACCCAGTACTTC. The genes are TRBV20-1 and TRBJ2-5, with a weak D call TRBD2 (7 bases). The V and J ends lost 6 bases and 2 bases respectively, with 19 bases between them. From germline, CDR1 is DFQATT and CDR2 SNEGSKA (reference sequence). The CDR3 spans 15 residues.

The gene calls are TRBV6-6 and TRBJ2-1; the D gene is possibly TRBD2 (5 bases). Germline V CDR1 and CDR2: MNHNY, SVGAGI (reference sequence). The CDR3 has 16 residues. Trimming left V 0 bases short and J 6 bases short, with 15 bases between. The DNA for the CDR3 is TGTGCCAGCAGTTACTCATGGGAGTATCTGGGCAATGAGCAGTTCTTC. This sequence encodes CASSYSWEYLGNEQFF.

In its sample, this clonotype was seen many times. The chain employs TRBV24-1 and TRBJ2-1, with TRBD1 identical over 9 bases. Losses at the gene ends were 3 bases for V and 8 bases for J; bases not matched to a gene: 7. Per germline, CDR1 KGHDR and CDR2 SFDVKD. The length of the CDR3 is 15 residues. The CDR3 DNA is TGTGCCACCAGTGATCCACAGGGGGCAGGGTATGAGCAGTTCTTC. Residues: CATSDPQGAGYEQFF.

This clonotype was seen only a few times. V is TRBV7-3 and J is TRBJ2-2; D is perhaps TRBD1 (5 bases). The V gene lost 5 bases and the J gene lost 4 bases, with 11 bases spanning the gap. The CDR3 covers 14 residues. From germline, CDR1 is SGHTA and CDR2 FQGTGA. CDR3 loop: CASSKAGITGELFF. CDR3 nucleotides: TGTGCCAGCAGCAAAGCAGGGATCACCGGGGAGCTGTTTTTT.

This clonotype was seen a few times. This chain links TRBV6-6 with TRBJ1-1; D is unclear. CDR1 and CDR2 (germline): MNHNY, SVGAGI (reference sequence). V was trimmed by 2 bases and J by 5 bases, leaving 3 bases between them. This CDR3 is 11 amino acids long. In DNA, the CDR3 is TGTGCCAGCAGTTACGGGACTGAAGCTTTCTTT. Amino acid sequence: CASSYGTEAFF.

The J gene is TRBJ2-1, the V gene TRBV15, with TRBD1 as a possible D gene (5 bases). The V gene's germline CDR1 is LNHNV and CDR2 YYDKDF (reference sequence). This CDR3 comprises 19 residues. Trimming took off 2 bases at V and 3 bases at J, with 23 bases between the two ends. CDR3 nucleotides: TGTGCCACCAGCAGACCCCTGGGCAGGGCTTTCGGGCACTACAATGAGCAGTTCTTC. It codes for CATSRPLGRAFGHYNEQFF. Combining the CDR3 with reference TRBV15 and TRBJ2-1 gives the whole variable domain DAMVIQNPRYQVTQFGKPVTLSCSQTLNHNVMYWYQQKSSQAPKLLFHYYDKDFNNEADTPDNFQSRRPNTSFCFLDIRSPGLGDTAMYLCATSRPLGRAFGHYNEQFFGPGTRLTVL.